Shown below are 26 T cell receptor beta chains from a single sample sequenced in a study of cytomegalovirus exposure and HLA in healthy donors. PCR amplification relied on 60 Vbeta primers (plus 13 Jbeta primers). Clones were sequenced by immunoSEQ multiplex PCR, and TCRdb holds only the in-frame ones, with some missing. The sample contains some 220,000 clones, just under 80% of which appear only once. Specimen: PBMCs. These receptors were taken from a boy aged 10-17 years in good health and CMV-seronegative.

V is TRBV6-5 and J is TRBJ2-3; 8 nucleotides agree with TRBD1. CDR1 is MNHEY, CDR2 SVGAGI, per germline. The CDR3 extends over 14 amino acids. The V segment lost 5 bases and the J segment 10 bases; nucleotides outside the gene matches: 11. CDR3 loop: CASSKTGQGAAQYF. For the CDR3, the DNA is TGTGCCAGCAGTAAAACCGGACAGGGAGCTGCGCAGTATTTT.

This clone was observed once. The rearrangement uses TRBV9 and TRBJ1-1; 9 bases match TRBD1. The CDR3 totals 14 residues. Looked up from germline, CDR1 is SGDLS and CDR2 is YYNGEE. The J segment lost 6 bases and the V segment lost 4 bases, leaving 7 bases of the junction unmatched. DNA of the CDR3: TGTGCCAGCAGCCCTTCGACAGGGGGTGCTGAAGCTTTCTTT. Its translation is CASSPSTGGAEAFF.

The chain carries TRBV2 and TRBJ1-1, with D tentatively TRBD1 (6 bases). Germline V gene sequence: CDR1 SNHLY, CDR2 FYNNEI. The CDR3 loop spans 14 amino acids. Trimming shortened V by 6 bases and J by 4 bases, and 15 bases separated the two germline ends. The CDR3 bases are TGTGCCAGCAGGGACAACGGCAGGGGCACTGAAGCTTTCTTT. Its translation is CASRDNGRGTEAFF.

The CDR3 sequence: CATSRDATSFYEQYF. The DNA of the CDR3 is TGTGCCACCAGCAGAGATGCTACTAGCTTCTACGAGCAGTACTTC. The gene calls are TRBV15 and TRBJ2-5, with D maybe TRBD2 (6 bases). The J call is uncertain, as TRBJ2-7 better fits the DNA end. Looked up from germline, CDR1 is LNHNV and CDR2 is YYDKDF (reference sequence). The length of the CDR3 is 15 residues.

The chain recombines TRBV5-1 with TRBJ2-1; 8 bases agree with TRBD2. In germline, CDR1 is SGHRS, CDR2 YFSETQ. The CDR3 is 14 amino acids. J gave up 1 base and V 7 bases, and 4 bases lay outside the gene matches. The CDR3 here is CASGLAGSYNEQFF. The CDR3 bases are TGCGCCAGCGGGCTAGCGGGTTCCTACAATGAGCAGTTCTTC.

The genes are TRBV21-1 and TRBJ2-4; TRBD1, the table's D call, was not compared with the DNA. TRBV21-1 is a pseudogene segment. This CDR3 has 16 residues. The CDR3: CASSNYRGRKRNIQYF. As DNA, the CDR3 is TGTGCCAGCAGCAACTACAGGGGGCGTAAGAGAAACATTCAGTACTTC.

This chain's CDR3 is CASSRQGTYYGYTF. CDR3 nucleotides: TGCGCCAGCAGTCGACAGGGAACCTACTATGGCTACACCTTC. The genes are TRBV10-2 and TRBJ1-2, with TRBD1 identical over 7 bases. V shed 5 bases, J shed 3 bases, and the junction held 6 bases outside the gene matches. The CDR3 loop spans 14 amino acids. Germline lookup yields CDR1 WSHSY and CDR2 SAAADI.

CDR3 loop: CASSLVDGWRLHEQFF. The CDR3 DNA reads as TGTGCCAGCAGCTTAGTGGACGGGTGGAGGTTGCATGAGCAGTTCTTC. V is TRBV7-9 and J is TRBJ2-1; perhaps TRBD2 as D (5 bases). This CDR3 has 16 amino acids. CDR1 is SEHNR, CDR2 FQNEAQ, per germline (reference sequence). Deletions cut 1 base from V and 8 bases from J, with 18 bases between.

V is TRBV5-4 and J is TRBJ2-5; 10 nucleotides agree with TRBD2. The germline V gene encodes CDR1 SGHNT and CDR2 YYREEE (reference sequence). V was pared by 4 bases and J by 2 bases, with 5 bases of the junction left unmatched. The CDR3 covers 15 residues. The chain's CDR3 is CASSPGTSEQETQYF. CDR3 sequence (DNA): TGTGCCAGCAGCCCGGGGACTAGCGAACAAGAGACCCAGTACTTC. The full variable domain, completed using reference TRBV5-4 and TRBJ2-5, is ETGVTQSPTHLIKTRGQQVTLRCSSQSGHNTVSWYQQALGQGPQFIFQYYREEENGRGNFPPRFSGLQFPNYSSELNVNALELDDSALYLCASSPGTSEQETQYFGPGTRLLVL.

Comment on this clone: Compared with germline, one end of the junction differs, possibly owing to a read error. This rearrangement joins TRBV7-7 to TRBJ2-5, with D perhaps matching TRBD2 (5 bases). The length of the CDR3 is 15 residues. The germline CDR1 and CDR2 sequences are SSHAT and FNYEAQ (reference sequence). CDR3 nucleotide sequence: TGTGCTAGCAGCTTAGCCCTCGTCGGGGTGGAGACCCAGTACTTC. Amino acids: CASSLALVGVETQYF.

This clone was detected only once. V usage is TRBV4-2 and J usage is TRBJ2-6, with TRBD1 matching over 7 bases. J lost 0 bases, V lost 7 bases, and 9 bases had no gene match. The CDR3 contains 17 residues. Germline V gives CDR1 LGHNA, CDR2 YNFKEQ. CDR3 nucleotide sequence: TGTGCCAGCAACCCGACAGGGACCGCCTCTGGGGCCAACGTCCTGACTTTC. Amino acids: CASNPTGTASGANVLTF.

The CDR3 is CASSLRAGYGYTF. CDR3 bases: TGTGCCAGCAGTTTAAGGGCAGGGTATGGCTACACCTTC. The chain links TRBV27 to TRBJ1-2; D perhaps matches TRBD1 (5 bases). The germline V gene encodes CDR1 MNHEY and CDR2 SMNVEV (reference sequence). This CDR3 has 13 amino acids. Trimming removed 2 bases at V and 5 bases at J, with 9 bases between.

The chain links TRBV30 to TRBJ1-2; TRBD1 matches at 8 bases. After removal of 7 bases from V and 0 bases from J, the junction contained 10 bases not matched to a gene. The length of the CDR3 is 15 residues. Germline CDR1 and CDR2: GTSNPN and SVGIG (reference sequence). The CDR3 here is CALNRYRGANYGYTF. In nucleotides, the CDR3 is TGTGCCTTGAACAGGTACAGGGGGGCTAACTATGGCTACACCTTC. Looking up the rest from reference TRBV30 and TRBJ1-2 gives the full variable domain: SQTIHQWPATLVQPVGSPLSLECTVEGTSNPNLYWYRQAAGRGLQLLFYSVGIGQISSEVPQNLSASRPQDRQFILSSKKLLLSDSGFYLCALNRYRGANYGYTFGSGTRLTVV.

The chain has TRBV4-1 and TRBJ1-4; D unclear. V lost 3 bases, J lost 0 bases, and 11 bases lay in between. The CDR3 has 16 residues. Germline V CDR1 and CDR2: MGHRA, YSYEKL. The CDR3 loop is CASSQTLAATNEKLFF. The CDR3 nucleotides are TGCGCCAGCAGCCAGACCTTAGCAGCAACTAATGAAAAACTGTTTTTT.

The V and J genes are TRBV6-6 and TRBJ1-1, with 7 bases that match TRBD1. This CDR3 comprises 16 residues. Germline V gives CDR1 MNHNY, CDR2 SVGAGI (reference sequence). The J segment lost 2 bases and the V segment lost 5 bases, leaving 11 bases of the junction unmatched. CDR3 protein: CASSLTRTGSNTEAFF. The DNA for the CDR3 is TGTGCCAGCAGTCTCACAAGGACAGGTTCAAACACTGAAGCTTTCTTT.

J is TRBJ2-2 and V is TRBV7-9; TRBD2 matches at 9 bases. Trimming at V came to 5 bases and at J to 6 bases, leaving 1 base not matched to a gene. CDR1 is SEHNR, CDR2 FQNEAQ, per germline (reference sequence). The CDR3 has 13 residues. The CDR3 loop is CASSPSGAGELFF. The CDR3 DNA follows: TGTGCCAGCAGCCCTAGCGGGGCCGGGGAGCTGTTTTTT.

The J gene is TRBJ1-1, the V gene TRBV6-5; possible D gene TRBD1, 5 bases. The CDR3 contains 15 residues. The V and J ends lost 2 bases and 5 bases respectively, with 15 bases between them. The V gene's germline CDR1 is MNHEY and CDR2 SVGAGI. CDR3 bases: TGTGCCAGCAGTTACGGTGGGGCCCAAGGGACTGAAGCTTTCTTT. Its translation is CASSYGGAQGTEAFF.

The CDR3 DNA reads TGTGCCAGCAGTTATGGACAGTCTGGGGCCAACGTCCTGACTTTC. Protein product: CASSYGQSGANVLTF. The chain links TRBV6-6 to TRBJ2-6, with D tentatively TRBD1 (6 bases). V was trimmed by 3 bases and J by 1 base, leaving 7 bases between them. CDR3 length equals 15 residues. Germline V lookup: CDR1 MNHNY, CDR2 SVGAGI (reference sequence).

The chain recombines TRBV5-1 with TRBJ2-1, with a possible D match to TRBD2 (6 bases). There are 12 residues in the CDR3. V dropped 7 bases and J dropped 4 bases, with 9 bases sitting between them. CDR1 and CDR2 (germline): SGHRS, YFSETQ. In DNA form, the CDR3 reads TGCGCCAGCCAAGGGAGGTACAATGAGCAGTTCTTC. This codes for CASQGRYNEQFF.

This rearrangement joins TRBV11-3 to TRBJ2-5; 9 bases fit TRBD2. CDR3 size: 17 residues. Germline assignment: CDR1 SGHNT and CDR2 YENEEA. The V gene end was trimmed by 2 bases and the J gene end by 5 bases; junction bases not matched to a gene: 12. This chain's CDR3 is CASSLWNSGRYRETQYF. As DNA, the CDR3 is TGTGCCAGCAGCTTATGGAATAGCGGGAGATATAGGGAGACCCAGTACTTC.

V gene TRBV7-2 combines with J gene TRBJ1-6; weak D call: TRBD1 (6 bases). Germline V gives CDR1 SGHTA, CDR2 FQGNSA. The V and J ends lost 5 bases and 8 bases respectively, with 16 bases between them. This CDR3 is built from 15 residues. The CDR3 DNA reads as TGTGCCAGCAGCGTAACCAGGGGAATGGATTCACCCCTCCACTTT. Its protein is CASSVTRGMDSPLHF.

This clone came up a few times. The chain recombines TRBV27 with TRBJ1-3; no definite D call. Germline CDR1 reads MNHEY; CDR2 reads SMNVEV (reference sequence). The CDR3 consists of 15 residues. Trimming pared 2 bases from V and 0 bases from J, leaving 8 bases between. The CDR3, as DNA: TGTGCCAGCAGTTTAGAGGGTGACTCTGGAAACACCATATATTTT. This translates into CASSLEGDSGNTIYF.

J is TRBJ2-7 and V is TRBV11-2; the match to TRBD2 covers 8 bases. Germline assignment: CDR1 SGHAT and CDR2 FQNNGV. Germline trimming cut 5 bases from V and 3 bases from J; bases unmatched to any gene: 6. The CDR3 is made up of 14 amino acids. Here the CDR3 DNA reads TGTGCCAGCAGCGGGGGACTAGTTAGCTACGAGCAGTACTTC. Translation: CASSGGLVSYEQYF.

The chain recombines TRBV5-1 with TRBJ2-3; possibly TRBD1 for D (5 bases). From germline, CDR1 is SGHRS and CDR2 YFSETQ. This CDR3 spans 15 amino acids. Trimming shortened V by 5 bases and J by 3 bases, and 16 bases separated the two germline ends. The CDR3 here is CASSPVVAGTDTQYF. The CDR3 DNA reads as TGCGCCAGCAGTCCCGTGGTAGCAGGGACAGATACGCAGTATTTT.

The sample holds one count of this clone. The CDR3 region has the DNA TGTGCCAGCAAAGGCGGGGGGGCGAATGAGCAGTTCTTC. This sequence encodes CASKGGGANEQFF. The genes are TRBV7-3 and TRBJ2-1; TRBD2 agrees at 9 bases. Per germline, CDR1 SGHTA and CDR2 FQGTGA. This CDR3 has 13 amino acids. The trim removed 7 bases at V and 7 bases at J, leaving 5 bases unmatched.

This clone was seen just once. The rearrangement uses TRBV2 and TRBJ2-7; weak D call: TRBD1 (6 bases). Germline CDR1 and CDR2: SNHLY and FYNNEI. CDR3 length equals 15 residues. V lost 7 bases, J lost 2 bases, and 18 bases lay in between. This CDR3 is CASTLTGFSPYEQYF. In DNA form, the CDR3 reads TGTGCCAGCACGCTCACAGGGTTTTCGCCCTACGAGCAGTACTTC.